This T cell receptor (beta chain) was captured in a study of T cells in Graves' hyperthyroidism and ophthalmopathy (dated by TCRdb to between 2019 and 2020). For context, the study as a whole: Peripheral blood was collected at initial diagnosis, before any treatment. TCR V-J signatures able to tell the groups apart were searched for in a discovery cohort of 90 to 100 patients, of whom more than 40 had Graves' ophthalmopathy and 57 had stable Graves' hyperthyroidism. Prospective prediction of ophthalmopathy was tested in an independent validation cohort consisting of 18 hyperthyroidism patients and around 16 patients who later progressed to ophthalmopathy. The 95 to 100 discovery patients were randomly split 7:3 into training and test sets. The study also compared thyroid tissue and blood T-cell repertoires from more than five Graves' hyperthyroidism patients. Following sampling, methimazole starting at 30 mg daily was given to hyperthyroidism patients, and high-dose intravenous methylprednisolone was given to ophthalmopathy patients. TCR Vbeta CDR3 sequencing of 120 to 150 peripheral blood samples (around 45 ophthalmopathy, 75 hyperthyroidism and approximately 17 progressor patients) is reported in the paper. What the work shows at the level of the full study, not this receptor alone: Blood samples also contained most of the expanded thyroid clonotypes (frequency above 0.001), which suggests that blood repertoires may reflect thyroid immune responses. In validation, progression to ophthalmopathy was predicted by the model with 55% to 71% sensitivity and around 76% specificity, a median of approximately 6.5 months before onset. A 13 V-J signature model separated ophthalmopathy from stable hyperthyroidism, with 87.88% sensitivity and 81.08% specificity in cross-validation and 80%/75% in testing. Sample size was not statistically predetermined, and investigators were not blinded to group allocation.

Hyperthyroidism patients were newly diagnosed, with disease duration under 2 months, and aged 18 to 65 years. The study excluded patients with uncontrolled infections, other autoimmune diseases, pregnancy or lactation. Diagnoses were based on clinical symptoms, serum thyroxine and TRAb, thyroid ultrasound and orbital computed tomography. For progressor patients, blood was drawn at the first diagnosis of hyperthyroidism, before any ophthalmopathy symptoms had appeared. PBMCs were isolated from about 10 ml of fresh peripheral blood by Ficoll-Paque density gradient centrifugation. Progressor patients were first diagnosed with Graves' hyperthyroidism and then developed ophthalmopathy during follow-up. Trizol reagent was used to extract total RNA, and RNA quality was then checked on an Agilent 2100 Bioanalyzer. Points on this clonotype: Its recognized antigen is unknown. This may stem from a read error, because a much larger clone lies one nucleotide away.

TCR beta CDR3 regions were amplified from RNA transcripts. The TCR CDR3 was subjected to a first round of RT-PCR using the HTBI primer set and the Qiagen OneStep RT-PCR kit. The libraries were constructed in a second round of multiplex PCR and then size-selected and purified. Paired-end sequencing of the libraries was performed with 100 bp reads on an Illumina HiSeq2000. The original methods were these. SOAPnuke was used to process the raw data, removing reads that contained adapters or uncalled bases, had a mean Phred below 15, or lacked an exact match to the constant primer or identifier. COPE v1.2.5 was used to merge the high-quality paired reads, and each unique nucleotide sequence was defined as a clonotype. Clonotypes were aligned to IMGT TRBV, TRBD and TRBJ reference segments using MiTCR v1.1. Only V-J combinations with frequency above 0.0001, covering 99% to 99.2% of repertoires, were analysed. A TCS score was defined as the ratio of F50 (clonal expansion) to E x V (chaos), with BLOSUM62-based TCRdist applied between CDR3 peptides within each V-J. Welch's t-statistics and random forest reduced around 510 V-J features to roughly 13, which were used in a naive Bayes classifier (R e1071). Clones were called with MiXCR by TCRdb after fastp trimmed the public reads at Q25, and only in-frame beta chains were retained. When rows share a CDR3 protein, they turn into one entry using the most common DNA and genes. In this record, the V and J calls reflect TCRdb's handling and not the investigators' own analysis. This sample holds fewer than 650,000 distinct CDR3 sequences; approximately 15% were observed only once. The biggest ten clones account for under 7% of the sample.

CDR1 and CDR2 (LNHDA, SQIVND) derive from the germline V gene (reference sequence). The CDR3 measures 14 amino acids from cysteine to phenylalanine. This entry keeps only the CDR3 DNA: 42 bases, framed from base 1. This receptor was obtained from a woman aged 30 to 39 with Graves' hyperthyroidism that later progressed to Graves' ophthalmopathy. The rearrangement combines TRBV19 with TRBJ1-5; the D gene remains uncertain. The source material was blood. The DNA is as follows: TGTGCCGGTAGTATATCGGGCGGTGATCAGCCCCAGCATTTT. Translated, this is CAGSISGGDQPQHF.